These T cell receptor beta chains were read from a single sample in a study of blood T cell repertoires in COVID-19. The repertoire was sequenced with immunoSEQ multiplex PCR; TCRdb's copy has only in-frame clones and lacks some. The data contain about 42,000 clones, around 76% of them singletons. Sequences were obtained from peripheral blood. These receptors were taken from a man aged 70 or older with active or convalescent COVID-19. CDR3s include the opening cysteine and the closing phenylalanine or tryptophan. A D gene is named only where the DNA matches it firmly. Not all rows give a size; the values are once, few, many and, for expanded clones, a class.

TRBJ2-7 NA TRBV27 NA TGTGCCAGCAGTTTCGACGAGCAGTACTTC CASSFDEQYF
TRBJ2-1 NA TRBV5-1 TRBD1 TGCGCCAGCAGCTTGGACAGGGGAAACAATGAGCAGTTCTTC CASSLDRGNNEQFF
TRBJ2-7 NA TRBV27 NA TGTGCCAGCAGATTTACAGGGGGGGTCGGCGAGCAGTACTTC CASRFTGGVGEQYF
TRBJ2-1 NA TRBV7-8 NA TGTGCCAGCAGCCCCCGGTATAGCGAGCAGTTCTTC CASSPRYSEQFF
TRBJ2-1 NA TRBV5-1 TRBD2 TGCGCCAGCAGCTTGACCACGGGGGGATACAATGAGCAGTTCTTC CASSLTTGGYNEQFF
TRBJ2-7 once TRBV27 NA TGTGCCAGCAGCGTTCTTGGCTACCGGGGCGAGCAGTACTTC CASSVLGYRGEQYF
TRBJ2-1 NA TRBV6-5 TRBD1 TGTGCCAGCACCCAAGGGGGGACAGGATACAATGAGCAGTTCTTC CASTQGGTGYNEQFF
TRBJ2-7 NA TRBV23-1 NA TGCGCCAGCAGTCAATCACGACATGACGAGCAGTACTTC CASSQSRHDEQYF
TRBJ1-6 NA TRBV30 NA TGTGCCTGGAGTGCAGGTCCTGGGTCACCCCTCCACTTT CAWSAGPGSPLHF
TRBJ2-1 NA TRBV12-3/TRBV12-4 NA TGTGCCAGCCGGTCGGAGGGTGAGCAGTTCTTC CASRSEGEQFF
TRBJ1-3 NA TRBV6-5 NA TGTGCCAGCAGTCTGCCCCGGGCTGGAAACACCATATATTTT CASSLPRAGNTIYF
TRBJ2-3 NA TRBV29-1 NA TGCAGCCCAGAGGACATGGGCACAGATACGCAGTATTTT CSPEDMGTDTQYF
TRBJ2-7 NA TRBV18 TRBD1 TGTGCCAGCTCACCGACAGGGGCTTGGGAGCAGTACTTC CASSPTGAWEQYF
TRBJ1-5 NA TRBV19 TRBD1 TGTGCCAGTAAAGGACAGGGAGGACAGCCCCAGCATTTT CASKGQGGQPQHF
TRBJ2-5 NA TRBV5-1 TRBD2 TGCGCCACCAGCCGGGGGGGGGTTGCGATCGAGACCCAGTACTTC CATSRGGVAIETQYF
TRBJ2-7 NA TRBV5-5 TRBD2 TGTGCCAGCAGTAAATACGCGACTAGCGGGGTAAACGAGCAGTACTTC CASSKYATSGVNEQYF
TRBJ1-1 NA TRBV5-1 NA TGCGCCAGCAGCTTGGCCCGACAGACGAACACTGAAGCTTTCTTT CASSLARQTNTEAFF
TRBJ1-5 NA TRBV30 NA TGTGCCTGGAGTCAGCTGGGTATGGGGGGTAATCAGCCCCAGCATTTT CAWSQLGMGGNQPQHF
TRBJ1-2 NA TRBV5-1 NA TGCGCCAGCAGAACCCAGGGAAATCTCTATGGCTACACCTTC CASRTQGNLYGYTF
TRBJ2-5 NA TRBV28 NA TGTGCCAGCAGTTTTTCCGGCGGTGGGGCGGAGACCCAGTACTTC CASSFSGGGAETQYF
TRBJ2-5 few TRBV5-5 NA TGTGCCAGCAGCTTGGCGACAGTTCAAGAGACCCAGTACTTC CASSLATVQETQYF
TRBJ2-2 NA TRBV5-1 TRBD2 TGCGCCAGCAGCTTGTCGGGGGGTACGAACACCGGGGAGCTGTTTTTT CASSLSGGTNTGELFF
TRBJ2-2 NA TRBV6-5 NA TGTGCCAGCAGTTTTAGGGAGCTGTTTTTT CASSFRELFF
TRBJ1-1 once TRBV5-5 NA TGTGCCAGCAGCCTAAAGAGCCAAACCGCCTTGAACACTGAAGCTTTCTTT CASSLKSQTALNTEAFF
TRBJ2-5 NA TRBV2 NA TGTGCCAGCAGTGCTGGCAGACAAGAGACCCAGTACTTC CASSAGRQETQYF
TRBJ2-1 NA TRBV14 NA TGTGCCAGCAGCCCGCGAACCTCCGGGACAAAAGAGCAGTTCTTC CASSPRTSGTKEQFF
TRBJ1-2 NA TRBV28 NA TGTGCCAGCACTCCAGGGGCCCACTATGGCTACACCTTC CASTPGAHYGYTF
TRBJ1-5 once TRBV6-1 NA TGTGCCAGCAGTGAAGGTCAGCCCAAAGGGGGTCAGCCCCAGCATTTT CASSEGQPKGGQPQHF
TRBJ1-2 NA TRBV28 NA TGTGCCAGCAGTTTAAGAGATTATGGCTACACCTTC CASSLRDYGYTF
TRBJ1-2 NA TRBV28 TRBD1 TGTGCCAGCAGCCCACAGGGGGCGCACTATGGCTACACCTTC CASSPQGAHYGYTF
TRBJ2-5 NA TRBV30 TRBD1 TGTGCCTGGAGTGCCGGGACAGGGCAAAAAGAGACCCAGTACTTC CAWSAGTGQKETQYF
TRBJ1-4 NA TRBV28 NA TGTGCCAGCAGTTTGAATTTCGGTGCAACTAATGAAAAACTGTTTTTT CASSLNFGATNEKLFF
TRBJ1-6 NA TRBV7-3 TRBD1 TGTGCCAGCAGCTCACAGGGGGGCCGGAATTCACCCCTCCACTTT CASSSQGGRNSPLHF
TRBJ2-5 NA TRBV7-3 NA TGTGCCAGCAGCTGGAGAGACGGAGAGACCCAGTACTTC CASSWRDGETQYF
TRBJ2-7 NA TRBV30 NA TGTGCCTGGAGTGGACGGAGCTCCTACGAGCAGTACTTC CAWSGRSSYEQYF
TRBJ2-2 NA TRBV5-1 NA TGCGCCAGCAGCTTGAACGGGAACACCGGGGAGCTGTTTTTT CASSLNGNTGELFF
TRBJ2-4 NA TRBV12-2 NA TGTGCAAGTCGCTTAGCGTTTTTCGCGGATCATCTAGCCAAAAACATTCAGTACTTC CASRLAFFADHLAKNIQYF
TRBJ2-5 NA TRBV2 NA TGTGCCAGCAGCCAAAGTTGGGAGAAAGAGACCCAGTACTTC CASSQSWEKETQYF
TRBJ2-3 NA TRBV15 TRBD2 TGTGCCACCAGCAGAGAGACTAGCGGGGACACAGATACGCAGTATTTT CATSRETSGDTDTQYF
TRBJ1-5 NA TRBV5-1 NA TGCGCCAGCAGCCCCCAGGGTGTGCCCCAGCATTTT CASSPQGVPQHF
TRBJ2-5 NA TRBV12-3/TRBV12-4 TRBD2 TGTGCCAGCAGTCCGGGGGGGCAAGAGACCCAGTACTTC CASSPGGQETQYF
TRBJ1-2 NA TRBV27 TRBD1 TGTGCCAGCCGGGGGGGACAGGGGGCGTCTGGCTACACCTTC CASRGGQGASGYTF
TRBJ2-7 NA TRBV28 TRBD2 TGTGCCAGCAGATCTAGCGGGACCACCTACGAGCAGTACTTC CASRSSGTTYEQYF
TRBJ2-7 once TRBV6-2/TRBV6-3 TRBD1 TGTGCCAGCAGTGACGGGACAGCCTACGAGCAGTACTTC CASSDGTAYEQYF
TRBJ1-2 NA TRBV27 NA TGTGCCAGCAGTTCACAAGACAGAGCTAACTATGGCTACACCTTC CASSSQDRANYGYTF
TRBJ1-1 NA TRBV7-3 NA TGTGCCAGCAGCTTATTAAGCAGGAGGCTTGGGTTGAACACTGAAGCTTTCTTT CASSLLSRRLGLNTEAFF
TRBJ2-5 NA TRBV7-9 NA TGTGCCAGCAGCTTAGGGTGGGAGCATGCAGAGACCCAGTACTTC CASSLGWEHAETQYF